This TCR beta chain is from a study of metastatic and nonmetastatic thyroid tumors. Whole-study context: For malignant and benign thyroid patients, tumor or nodule tissue and blood were the sources whose repertoires were compared.

Study results and limitations: Malignant thyroid tumors reportedly had TCR beta diversity that was significantly higher than in benign nodules, in blood and tumor.

As handled by the study authors: The authors used CDR3 differences across clinicopathological groups to build a distant-metastasis classifier for papillary thyroid cancer. TCRdb re-called the PCR reads through MiXCR. The V and J calls were determined by TCRdb, not by the authors. The data hold some 21,000 clones, with 15% to 20% observed a single time. Germline CDR1 and CDR2: LGHNA and YNFKEQ. Unmatched junction bases numbered 3, after V lost 0 bases and J lost 0 bases. This CDR3 contains 17 residues. All patients were untreated before thyroid surgery. With respect to this clone: What it binds is unknown.

This TCR was sampled from a male donor with papillary thyroid cancer or a benign thyroid nodule (not recorded which). Some clones in this sample may be carry-over from other donors' samples. The chain combines TRBV4-2 with TRBJ2-3; 10 bases agree with TRBD2. The source material was blood. The DNA for the CDR3 is TGTGCCAGCAGCCAAGATCTAGCGGGAGAAAGCACAGATACGCAGTATTTT. Its protein is CASSQDLAGESTDTQYF.